This record looks at one T cell receptor (beta chain) sequence and its context. This clone has only a few counts. This receptor's antigen is unknown. Per-nucleotide qualities are absent, and no much larger clonotype sits a single base away. These data are taken from a study of beta chain features in type 1 diabetes listed by TCRdb under 2018. About the full investigation: No differences in mean age, gender distribution, total cell number or subset yield were found between patients and healthy donors. A total of 100 million to 110 million sorted cells were examined across all samples, and a strong correlation was observed between cell number per subset and RNA yield. The study compared TCRB repertoires of sorted circulating CD4+ T cell subsets between recently diagnosed type 1 diabetes patients and matched healthy donors. Whereas all 28 donors provided naive and central memory subsets, regulatory and stem cell-like memory subsets were isolated from just 8 patients and about 8 healthy donors.

The full study reports these points: Sequencing cDNA rather than genomic DNA could over-represent highly expressing activated cells, although activation and CD3 levels did not differ between groups. Naive, central memory and regulatory TCRB repertoires appeared to be more alike among patients than among healthy donors. A moderate but significant shortening of TCRB CDR3 length was observed in type 1 diabetes patients in all four CD4+ subsets. PCR might favor shorter templates, but patient and control samples were amplified and corrected together, so any skew would affect both groups equally. HLA sub-analyses involved small numbers of individuals, so any influence of HLA type on TCRB rearrangement remained unresolved. Fewer insertions and more nucleotide deletions at VDJ recombination sites were observed in patients with type 1 diabetes, implying thymic rearrangement abnormalities.

From each donor, a single peripheral blood sample of about 110 mL on average was drawn into heparinised tubes. Naive, central memory, regulatory and stem cell-like memory CD4+ T cells were sorted on a BD FACSAria II using a panel including CD45RO, CCR7, CD25, CD127, CD95 and CD27. Every sorted population had a purity above 98%. PBMCs were isolated immediately by Lymphoprep density gradient centrifugation and stained directly without culture. Samples were stained and sorted in pairs, with one healthy donor and one patient per experiment, so that batch effects were minimized. The High Capacity cDNA Reverse Transcription Kit was used to reverse transcribe all of the isolated RNA, meaning that expressed TCRB transcripts were what got sequenced. Deep immunoSEQ sequencing was applied to naive, central memory and regulatory T cell samples, giving an average of about 3.57 million total reads per sample. Sorted cells were lysed in RLT buffer and RNA was extracted with DNase-treated RNeasy Micro or Mini kits, depending on cell number. Each cell subset was processed on its own to prevent cross-contamination, while patient and healthy donor samples were processed together. The immunoSEQ multiplex PCR was used to amplify TCRB sequences from cDNA, generating 87-bp fragments that spanned the CDR3 region. Amplicons were sequenced on the Illumina HiSeq platform. On the authors' methods: Synthetic template baselines were used to correct PCR bias computationally, reads within Hamming distance 2 were collapsed, and singletons that could not be merged were discarded. By aligning reads against IMGT, V, D and J genes, CDR3 length, and insertions or deletions at six rearrangement sites were assigned. Clonotype counts were normalized to sorted cell number within each subset before computing true diversity and Gini coefficients with the tcR R package. Repertoire sharing was quantified using the overlap coefficient calculated on TCRB nucleotide sequences. The immuneACCESS repertoire file appears here via TCRdb, limited to in-frame rearrangements. These files lack a portion of the clones; in checked studies, under half of the deficit traces to unresolved V genes, and the cause of the others is not known. That table furnishes V, J and clone size, whereas the DNA furnished D and trimming. Present in this sample are 120,000 or so clones, approximately 15% of which were seen just once. The ten most abundant clones make up 2.6% of the sample.

V is trimmed back by 2 bases and J by 7 bases, and the junction contains 6 bases that no gene match accounts for. The CDR3, from cysteine to phenylalanine, totals 13 residues. Of all the DNA, just the CDR3 is kept, 39 bases in frame from base 1. CDR1 GTSNPN and CDR2 SVGIG were looked up in the germline V gene (reference sequence). The sequence joins TRBV30 to TRBJ1-2, with TRBD1 identical over 8 junction bases. Sequences were obtained from central memory CD4+ T cells from blood. This TCR derives from a man younger than 35 with type 1 diabetes. The DNA sequence is as follows: TGTGCCTGGAGTTGGGGACAGGCGCTTGGCTACACCTTC. This translates into CAWSWGQALGYTF.